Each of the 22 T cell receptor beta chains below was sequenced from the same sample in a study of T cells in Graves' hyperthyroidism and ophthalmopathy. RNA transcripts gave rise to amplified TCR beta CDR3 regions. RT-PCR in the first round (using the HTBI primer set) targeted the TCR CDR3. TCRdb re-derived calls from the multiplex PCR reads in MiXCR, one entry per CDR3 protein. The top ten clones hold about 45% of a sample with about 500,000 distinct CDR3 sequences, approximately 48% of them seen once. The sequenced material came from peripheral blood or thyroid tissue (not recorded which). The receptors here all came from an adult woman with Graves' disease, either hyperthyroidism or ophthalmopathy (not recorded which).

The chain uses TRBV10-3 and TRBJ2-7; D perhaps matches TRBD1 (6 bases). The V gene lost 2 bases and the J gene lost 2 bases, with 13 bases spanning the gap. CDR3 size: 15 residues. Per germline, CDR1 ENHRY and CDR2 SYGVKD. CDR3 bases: TGTGCCATCAGTGAGATTTTGGGACAAACCTACGAGCAGTACTTC. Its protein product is CAISEILGQTYEQYF.

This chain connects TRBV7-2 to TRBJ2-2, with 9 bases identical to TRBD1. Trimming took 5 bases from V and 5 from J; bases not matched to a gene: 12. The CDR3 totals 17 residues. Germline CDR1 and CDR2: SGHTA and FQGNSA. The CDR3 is CASSPRQGDTGTGELFF. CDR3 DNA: TGTGCCAGCAGCCCTCGACAGGGGGACACGGGAACCGGGGAGCTGTTTTTT.

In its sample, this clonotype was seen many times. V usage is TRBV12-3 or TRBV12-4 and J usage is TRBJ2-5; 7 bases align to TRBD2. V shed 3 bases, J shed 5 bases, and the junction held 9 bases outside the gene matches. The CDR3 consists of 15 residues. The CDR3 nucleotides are TGTGCCAGCAGTTTTCGGCAGGGAGGGGTGGAGACCCAGTACTTC. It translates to CASSFRQGGVETQYF.

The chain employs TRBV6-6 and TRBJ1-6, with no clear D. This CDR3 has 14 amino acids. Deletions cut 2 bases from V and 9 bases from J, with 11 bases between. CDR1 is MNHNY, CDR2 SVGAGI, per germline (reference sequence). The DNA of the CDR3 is TGTGCCAGCAGTTACCGGGGAAGTGGTTCACCCCTCCACTTT. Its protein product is CASSYRGSGSPLHF.

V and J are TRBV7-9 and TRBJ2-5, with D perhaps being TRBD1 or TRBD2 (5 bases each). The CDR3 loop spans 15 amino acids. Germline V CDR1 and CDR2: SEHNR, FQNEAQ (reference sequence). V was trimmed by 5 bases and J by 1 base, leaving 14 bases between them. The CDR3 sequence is CASSHRGAPQETQYF. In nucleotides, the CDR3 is TGTGCCAGCAGCCACCGGGGCGCCCCCCAAGAGACCCAGTACTTC.

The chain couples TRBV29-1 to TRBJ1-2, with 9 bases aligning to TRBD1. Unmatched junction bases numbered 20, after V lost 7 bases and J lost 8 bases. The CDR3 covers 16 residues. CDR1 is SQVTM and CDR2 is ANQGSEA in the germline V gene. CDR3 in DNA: TGCAGCGCCAAAACATCCGGGACAGGGTGGGGTAGGGGCTACACCTTC. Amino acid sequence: CSAKTSGTGWGRGYTF. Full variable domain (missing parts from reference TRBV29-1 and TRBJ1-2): SAVISQKPSRDICQRGTSLTIQCQVDSQVTMMFWYRQQPGQSLTLIATANQGSEATYESGFVIDKFPISRPNLTFSTLTVSNMSPEDSSIYLCSAKTSGTGWGRGYTFGSGTRLTVV.

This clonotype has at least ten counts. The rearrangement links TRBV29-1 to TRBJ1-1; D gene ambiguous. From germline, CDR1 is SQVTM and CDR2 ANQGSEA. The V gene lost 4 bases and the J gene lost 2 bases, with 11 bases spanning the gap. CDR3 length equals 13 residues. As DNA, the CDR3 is TGCAGCGTTGGAACTACGGGAAACACTGAAGCTTTCTTT. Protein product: CSVGTTGNTEAFF.

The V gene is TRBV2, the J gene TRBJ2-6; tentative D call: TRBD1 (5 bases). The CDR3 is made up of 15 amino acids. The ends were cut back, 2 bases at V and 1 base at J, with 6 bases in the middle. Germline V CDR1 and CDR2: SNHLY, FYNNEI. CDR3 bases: TGTGCCAGCAGTGAATACAGGTCTGGGGCCAACGTCCTGACTTTC. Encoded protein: CASSEYRSGANVLTF.

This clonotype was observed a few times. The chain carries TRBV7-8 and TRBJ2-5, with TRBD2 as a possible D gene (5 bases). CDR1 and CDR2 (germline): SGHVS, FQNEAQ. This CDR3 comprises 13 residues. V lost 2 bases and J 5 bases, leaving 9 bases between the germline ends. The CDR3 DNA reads TGTGCCAGCAGCTTAACGGGGTTCGAGACCCAGTACTTC. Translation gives CASSLTGFETQYF.

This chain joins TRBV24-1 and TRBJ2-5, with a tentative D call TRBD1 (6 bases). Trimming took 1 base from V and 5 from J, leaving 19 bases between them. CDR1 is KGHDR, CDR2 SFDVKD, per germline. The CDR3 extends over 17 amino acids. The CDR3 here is CATSDFRAGVGWETQYF. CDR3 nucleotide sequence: TGTGCCACCAGTGATTTTAGGGCAGGGGTAGGTTGGGAGACCCAGTACTTC.

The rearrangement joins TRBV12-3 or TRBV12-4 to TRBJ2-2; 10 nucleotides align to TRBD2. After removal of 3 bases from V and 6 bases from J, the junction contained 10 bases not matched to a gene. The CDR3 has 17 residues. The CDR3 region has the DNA TGTGCCAGCAGTTTTTCGGTAGCGGGAGGTGGTTCCGGGGAGCTGTTTTTT. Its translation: CASSFSVAGGGSGELFF.

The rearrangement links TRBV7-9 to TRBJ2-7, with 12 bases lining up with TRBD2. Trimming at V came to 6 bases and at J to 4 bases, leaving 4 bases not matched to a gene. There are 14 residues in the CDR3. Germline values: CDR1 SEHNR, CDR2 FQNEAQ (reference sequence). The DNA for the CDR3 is TGTGCCAGCAGAAGACTAGCGGGAGCTTACGAGCAGTACTTC. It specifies CASRRLAGAYEQYF.

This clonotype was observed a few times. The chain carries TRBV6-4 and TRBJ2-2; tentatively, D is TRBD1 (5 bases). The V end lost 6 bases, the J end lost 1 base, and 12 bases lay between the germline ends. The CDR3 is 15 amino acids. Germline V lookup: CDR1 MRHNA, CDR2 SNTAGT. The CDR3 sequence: CASSPSQGNTGELFF. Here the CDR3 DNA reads TGTGCCAGCAGCCCGTCGCAGGGGAACACCGGGGAGCTGTTTTTT.

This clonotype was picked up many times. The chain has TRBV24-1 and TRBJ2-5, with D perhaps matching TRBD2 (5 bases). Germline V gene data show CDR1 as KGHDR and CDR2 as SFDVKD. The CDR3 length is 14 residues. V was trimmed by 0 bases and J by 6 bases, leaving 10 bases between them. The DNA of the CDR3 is TGTGCCACCAGTGATTTGAACGGGGAAAAGACCCAGTACTTC. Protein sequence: CATSDLNGEKTQYF.

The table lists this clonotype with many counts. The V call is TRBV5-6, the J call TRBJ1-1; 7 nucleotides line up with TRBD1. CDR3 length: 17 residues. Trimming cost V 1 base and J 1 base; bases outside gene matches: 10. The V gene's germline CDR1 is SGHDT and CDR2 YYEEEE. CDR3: CASSLRGLGTENTEAFF. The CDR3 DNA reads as TGTGCCAGCAGCTTGCGGGGACTAGGGACAGAGAACACTGAAGCTTTCTTT.

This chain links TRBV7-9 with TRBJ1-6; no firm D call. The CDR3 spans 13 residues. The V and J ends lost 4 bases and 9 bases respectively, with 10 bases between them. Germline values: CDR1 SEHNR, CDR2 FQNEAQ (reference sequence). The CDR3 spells CASSSDGPSPLHF. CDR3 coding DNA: TGTGCCAGCAGCTCTGACGGCCCTTCACCCCTCCACTTT.

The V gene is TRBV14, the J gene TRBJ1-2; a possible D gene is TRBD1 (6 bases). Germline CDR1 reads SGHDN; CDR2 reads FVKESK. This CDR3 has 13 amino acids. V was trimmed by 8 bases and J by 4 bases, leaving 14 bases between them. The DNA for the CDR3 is TGTGCCAGCGGTTCGGACAGACTCTATGGCTACACCTTC. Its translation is CASGSDRLYGYTF.

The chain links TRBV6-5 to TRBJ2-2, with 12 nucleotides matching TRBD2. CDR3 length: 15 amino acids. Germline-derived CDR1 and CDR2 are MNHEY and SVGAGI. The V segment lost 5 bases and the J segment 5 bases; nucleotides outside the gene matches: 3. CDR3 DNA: TGTGCCAGCAGTGACGGGACTAGCGGGACCGGGGAGCTGTTTTTT. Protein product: CASSDGTSGTGELFF.

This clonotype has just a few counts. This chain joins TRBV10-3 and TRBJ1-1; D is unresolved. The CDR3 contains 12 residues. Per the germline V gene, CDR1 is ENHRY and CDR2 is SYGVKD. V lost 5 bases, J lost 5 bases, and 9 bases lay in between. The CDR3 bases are TGTGCCATCAGTACATCCTCGACTGAAGCTTTCTTT. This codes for CAISTSSTEAFF.

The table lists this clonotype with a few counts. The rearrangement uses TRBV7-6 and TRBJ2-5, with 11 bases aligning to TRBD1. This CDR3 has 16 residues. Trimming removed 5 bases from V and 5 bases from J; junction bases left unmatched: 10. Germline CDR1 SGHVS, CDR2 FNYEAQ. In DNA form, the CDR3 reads TGTGCCAGCAGCACCGAGGGACAGGGGGACGGGGAGACCCAGTACTTC. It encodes CASSTEGQGDGETQYF. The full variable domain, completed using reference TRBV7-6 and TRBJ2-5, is GAGVSQSPRYKVTKRGQDVALRCDPISGHVSLYWYRQALGQGPEFLTYFNYEAQQDKSGLPNDRFSAERPEGSISTLTIQRTEQRDSAMYRCASSTEGQGDGETQYFGPGTRLLVL.

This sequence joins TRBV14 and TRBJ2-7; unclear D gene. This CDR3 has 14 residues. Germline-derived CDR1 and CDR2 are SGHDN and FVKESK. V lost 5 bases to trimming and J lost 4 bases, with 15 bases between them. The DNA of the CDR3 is TGTGCCAGCAGCTACGCAGCAGAAGGGTACGAGCAGTACTTC. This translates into CASSYAAEGYEQYF.

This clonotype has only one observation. The DNA for the CDR3 is TGTGCCAGCAGTTTTGGAGTCGAGGGAGGCTACACCTTC. Translating gives CASSFGVEGGYTF. The V and J genes are TRBV6-5 and TRBJ1-2, with D uncertain. This CDR3 spans 13 amino acids. Germline CDR1 reads MNHEY; CDR2 reads SVGAGI. Trimming took 4 bases from V and 8 from J, leaving 14 bases between them.